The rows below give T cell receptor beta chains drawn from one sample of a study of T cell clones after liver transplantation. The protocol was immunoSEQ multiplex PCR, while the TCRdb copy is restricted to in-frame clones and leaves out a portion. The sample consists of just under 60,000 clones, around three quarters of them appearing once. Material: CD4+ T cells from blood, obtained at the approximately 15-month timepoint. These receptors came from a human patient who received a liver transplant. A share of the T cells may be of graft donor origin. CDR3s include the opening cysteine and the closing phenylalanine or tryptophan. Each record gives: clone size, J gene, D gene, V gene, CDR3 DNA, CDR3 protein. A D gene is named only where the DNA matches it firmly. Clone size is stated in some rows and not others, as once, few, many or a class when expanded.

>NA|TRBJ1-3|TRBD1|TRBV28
TGTGCCAGCAGTCCGGGACAGGGAATCTCTGGAAACACCATATATTTT
CASSPGQGISGNTIYF
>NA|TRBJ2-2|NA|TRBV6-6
TGTGCCAGCAGTTCTCATAATACCGGGGAGCTGTTTTTT
CASSSHNTGELFF
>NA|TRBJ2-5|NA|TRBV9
TGTGCCAGCAGCGTAGCTACGTCCCCGGCCCAAGAGACCCAGTACTTC
CASSVATSPAQETQYF
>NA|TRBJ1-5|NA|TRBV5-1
TGCGCCAGCAGCTGGTCGGGGGATCAGCCCCAGCATTTT
CASSWSGDQPQHF
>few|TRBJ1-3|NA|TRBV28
TGTGCCAGCAGTCAATCCGGGTCTACTAAACTCTACTCTGGAAACACCATATATTTT
CASSQSGSTKLYSGNTIYF
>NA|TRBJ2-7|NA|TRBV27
TGTGCCAGCAGTTTATTACAGGTGCGGAGCGGCTACGAGCAGTACTTC
CASSLLQVRSGYEQYF
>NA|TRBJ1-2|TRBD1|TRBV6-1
TGTGCCAGCAGTGGTGTCCCGGGACAGGGGACCTATGGCTACACCTTC
CASSGVPGQGTYGYTF
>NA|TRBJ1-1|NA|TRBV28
TGTGCCAGCAGTTTAAGCAGGTCGAACACTGAAGCTTTCTTT
CASSLSRSNTEAFF
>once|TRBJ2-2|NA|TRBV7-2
TGTGCCAGCAGCTTAGTAGTCGGGGAGCTGTTTTTT
CASSLVVGELFF
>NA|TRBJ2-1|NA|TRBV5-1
TGCGCCAGCAGAGAACAGGGTAACAATGAGCAGTTCTTC
CASREQGNNEQFF
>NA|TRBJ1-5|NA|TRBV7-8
TGTGCCAGCAGCTTAGATCAGGGCAATCAGCCCCAGCATTTT
CASSLDQGNQPQHF
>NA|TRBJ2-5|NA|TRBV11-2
TGTGCCAGCAGCCTCGCGGGCGGGCAAGAGACCCAGTACTTC
CASSLAGGQETQYF
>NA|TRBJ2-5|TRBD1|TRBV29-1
TGCAGCGTCTCCCGGGACAGGGGGGTGGAGACCCAGTACTTC
CSVSRDRGVETQYF
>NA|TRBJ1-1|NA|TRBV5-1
TGCGCCAGCAGCGCGGGAACAGGTGAAGGAACTGAAGCTTTCTTT
CASSAGTGEGTEAFF
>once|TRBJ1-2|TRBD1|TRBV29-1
TGCAGCGTTGAAGAGGGACAGGGTGATGGCTACACCTTC
CSVEEGQGDGYTF
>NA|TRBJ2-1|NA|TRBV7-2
TGTGCCAGCAGCCCCGCCAGGGAATACAATGAGCAGTTCTTC
CASSPAREYNEQFF
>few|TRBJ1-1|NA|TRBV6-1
TGTGCCAGCAGTGAAGTCTCTTGGACTGAAGCTTTCTTT
CASSEVSWTEAFF
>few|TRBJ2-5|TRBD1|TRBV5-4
TGTGCCAGCAGCACCCAGGGGGCCACGGAGACCCAGTACTTC
CASSTQGATETQYF
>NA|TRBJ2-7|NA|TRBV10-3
TGTGCCATCAGTGACGGGGATAGCTACGAGCAGTACTTC
CAISDGDSYEQYF
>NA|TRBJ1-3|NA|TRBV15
TGTGCCACCAGCCCGGAATTCGCGGGTGGAAACACCATATATTTT
CATSPEFAGGNTIYF
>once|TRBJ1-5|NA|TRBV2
TGTGCCAGCAGTCCGAACTCAGGCAATCAGCCCCAGCATTTT
CASSPNSGNQPQHF
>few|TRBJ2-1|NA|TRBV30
TGTGCCTGGTCTCCGGGTCGCAATGAGCAGTTCTTC
CAWSPGRNEQFF
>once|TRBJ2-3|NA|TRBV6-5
TGTGCCAGCAGTTACTCGAGTCCGGGATCGGTAGATACGCAGTATTTT
CASSYSSPGSVDTQYF
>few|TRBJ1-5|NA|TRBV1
TGCACCAGCAGCCAAGAAGGAAGCGGGAGCAATCAGCCCCAGCATTTT
CTSSQEGSGSNQPQHF
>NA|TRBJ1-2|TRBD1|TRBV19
TGTGCCAGTAGTCGTCAGGGGGATTACTATGGCTACACCTTC
CASSRQGDYYGYTF
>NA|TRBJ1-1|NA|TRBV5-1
TGCGCCAGCAGCTCGTCCGGACGGGAGAACACTGAAGCTTTCTTT
CASSSSGRENTEAFF
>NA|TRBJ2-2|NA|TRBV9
TGTGCCAGCAGCAACCGGGAGCCTGGGACCGGGGAGCTGTTTTTT
CASSNREPGTGELFF
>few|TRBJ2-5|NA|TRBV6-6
TGTGCCAGCACAGGGTCGCAAGAGACCCAGTACTTC
CASTGSQETQYF
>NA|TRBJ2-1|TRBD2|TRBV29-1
TGCACCGCTAGCGGCTTAGGGAATGAGCAGTTCTTC
CTASGLGNEQFF
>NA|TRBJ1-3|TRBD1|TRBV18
TGTGCCAGCCGGGAGACGACAGGGGGTCGGACTGGAAACACCATATATTTT
CASRETTGGRTGNTIYF
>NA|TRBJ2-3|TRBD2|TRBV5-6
TGTGCCAGCAGCCCACTAGCGGAGCTCACAGATACGCAGTATTTT
CASSPLAELTDTQYF
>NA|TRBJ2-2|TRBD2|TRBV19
TGTGCCAGTAGTACCGGGACTAGCGGGAGAAGTACCGGGGAGCTGTTTTTT
CASSTGTSGRSTGELFF
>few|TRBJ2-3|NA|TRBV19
TGTGCCAGTAGTATGCAGGGCACAGATACGCAGTATTTT
CASSMQGTDTQYF
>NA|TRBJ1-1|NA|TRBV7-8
TGTGCCAGCAGCTTCGAAGGAGTCACTGAAGCTTTCTTT
CASSFEGVTEAFF
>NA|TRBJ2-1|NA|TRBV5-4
TGTGCCAGCAGCTTGGATGCCAGGCGGGACAATGAGCAGTTCTTC
CASSLDARRDNEQFF
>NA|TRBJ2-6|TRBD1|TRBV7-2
TGTGCCAGCAGCTTTAACAGGGGCAACTCTGGGGCCAACGTCCTGACTTTC
CASSFNRGNSGANVLTF
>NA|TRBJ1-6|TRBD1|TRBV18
TGTGCCAGCTCACTTACCCTTGGACAGGGCTTAGATAATTCACCCCTCCACTTT
CASSLTLGQGLDNSPLHF
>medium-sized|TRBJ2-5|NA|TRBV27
TGTGCCAGCAGTTTCCAACCTTTCGGGGGAGAGACCCAGTACTTC
CASSFQPFGGETQYF
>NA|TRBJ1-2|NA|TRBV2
TGTGCCAGCAGCCCTGGGATCCCAGCGAACTATGGCTACACCTTC
CASSPGIPANYGYTF
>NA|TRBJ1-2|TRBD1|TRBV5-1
TGCGCCAGCAGCTTGGGGTCCCTTACGGCAGGGGGTCGGAATGGCTACACCTTC
CASSLGSLTAGGRNGYTF